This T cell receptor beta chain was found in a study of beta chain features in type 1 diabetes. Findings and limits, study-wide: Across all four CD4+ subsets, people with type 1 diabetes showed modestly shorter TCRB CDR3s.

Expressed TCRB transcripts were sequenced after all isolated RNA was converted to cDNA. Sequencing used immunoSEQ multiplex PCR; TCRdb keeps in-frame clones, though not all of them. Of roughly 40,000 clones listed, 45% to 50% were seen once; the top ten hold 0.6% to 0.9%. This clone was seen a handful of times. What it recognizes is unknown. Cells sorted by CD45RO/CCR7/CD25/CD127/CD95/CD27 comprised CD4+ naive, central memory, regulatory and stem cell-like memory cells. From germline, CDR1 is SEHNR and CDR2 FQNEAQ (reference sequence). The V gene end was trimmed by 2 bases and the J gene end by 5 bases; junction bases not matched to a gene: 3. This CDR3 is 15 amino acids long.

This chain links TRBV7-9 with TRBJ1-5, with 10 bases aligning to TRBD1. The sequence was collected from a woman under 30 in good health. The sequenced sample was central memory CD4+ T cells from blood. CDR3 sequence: CASSLFGQGDQPQHF. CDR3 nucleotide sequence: TGTGCCAGCAGCTTATTCGGACAGGGGGATCAGCCCCAGCATTTT. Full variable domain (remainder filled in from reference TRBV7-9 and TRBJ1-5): DTGVSQNPRHKITKRGQNVTFRCDPISEHNRLYWYRQTLGQGPEFLTYFQNEAQLEKSRLLSDRFSAERPKGSFSTLEIQRTEQGDSAMYLCASSLFGQGDQPQHFGDGTRLSIL.